These 24 T cell receptor beta chains came from one sample sequenced in a study of CD8 T cells in Susac syndrome. With random hexamers, roughly 0.45 to 1 ug RNA was reverse transcribed. TCRdb independently ran MiXCR on the immunoSEQ multiplex PCR reads; one entry per CDR3 protein. The sample carries about 200,000 distinct CDR3 sequences, approximately 93% recorded once. Sequenced sample: CD4+ T cells from PBMCs. The receptors originated from a human donor in good health.

J is TRBJ2-1 and V is TRBV6-2 or TRBV6-3; 12 nucleotides align to TRBD2. Germline V gene data show CDR1 as MNHEY and CDR2 as SVGEGT. The CDR3 length is 16 residues. J was trimmed by 5 bases and V by 4 bases; bases with no gene match: 6. The CDR3 sequence: CASSWLAGGPDNEQFF. The CDR3 bases are TGTGCCAGCAGTTGGCTAGCGGGGGGGCCCGACAATGAGCAGTTCTTC.

The chain links TRBV29-1 to TRBJ2-1, with a tentative D call TRBD1 (6 bases). The CDR3 consists of 10 residues. CDR1 and CDR2 (germline): SQVTM, ANQGSEA. The V and J ends lost 6 bases and 9 bases respectively, with 9 bases between them. CDR3 DNA sequence: TGCAGCGTGGCAGGGGCTGAGCAGTTCTTC. Its translation is CSVAGAEQFF.

The chain employs TRBV2 and TRBJ2-5; possibly TRBD1 for D (5 bases). The CDR3 has 12 residues. The germline V gene has CDR1 SNHLY and CDR2 FYNNEI. V gave up 10 bases and J gave up 1 base, with 10 bases separating them. The CDR3 spells CATRQPQETQYF. The CDR3, as DNA: TGTGCCACCCGACAGCCCCAAGAGACCCAGTACTTC. The full variable domain, in which reference TRBV2 and TRBJ2-5 provide the parts outside the CDR3, is EPEVTQTPSHQVTQMGQEVILRCVPISNHLYFYWYRQILGQKVEFLVSFYNNEISEKSEIFDDQFSVERPDGSNFTLKIRSTKLEDSAMYFCATRQPQETQYFGPGTRLLVL.

This clonotype was observed at least ten times. The chain uses TRBV28 and TRBJ2-3; D not resolved. Germline assignment: CDR1 MDHEN and CDR2 SYDVKM. The V end lost 6 bases, the J end lost 4 bases, and 5 bases lay between the germline ends. This CDR3 spans 11 amino acids. CDR3 in amino acids: CASSLSDTQYF. The CDR3 DNA is TGTGCCAGCAGCTTGTCAGATACGCAGTATTTT. The whole variable domain, filled in from reference TRBV28 and TRBJ2-3, reads DVKVTQSSRYLVKRTGEKVFLECVQDMDHENMFWYRQDPGLGLRLIYFSYDVKMKEKGDIPEGYSVSREKKERFSLILESASTNQTSMYLCASSLSDTQYFGPGTRLTVL.

This clonotype was detected only once. The chain recombines TRBV5-1 with TRBJ1-4; 8 bases line up with TRBD1. The V and J ends lost 4 bases and 5 bases, in that order; junction bases with no gene match: 7. The CDR3 consists of 15 residues. CDR1 and CDR2 (germline): SGHRS, YFSETQ. CDR3 in DNA: TGCGCCAGCAGCCCTAGGGGACAGGAGAATGAAAAACTGTTTTTT. Its translation is CASSPRGQENEKLFF.

The rearrangement joins TRBV28 to TRBJ2-3; no reliable D call. Trimming took 6 bases from V and 3 from J, leaving 10 bases between them. The CDR3 totals 13 residues. Germline CDR1 MDHEN, CDR2 SYDVKM. CDR3 bases: TGTGCCAGCAGGCGGTTTATGACAGATACGCAGTATTTT. Protein product: CASRRFMTDTQYF.

This clonotype was detected once. V usage is TRBV29-1 and J usage is TRBJ2-5; TRBD2 matches 13 bases. Looked up from germline, CDR1 is SQVTM and CDR2 is ANQGSEA. The V and J ends lost 6 bases and 2 bases, in that order; junction bases with no gene match: 15. This CDR3 has 18 amino acids. The CDR3, as DNA: TGCAGCGTCAGGGAAATTGGACTAGCGGGGGTACTTCAAGAGACCCAGTACTTC. Its protein is CSVREIGLAGVLQETQYF.

V and J are TRBV7-9 and TRBJ2-3; 7 positions match TRBD1. Germline V lookup: CDR1 SEHNR, CDR2 FQNEAQ (reference sequence). V was clipped by 5 bases and J by 4 bases; unmatched bases: 12. The CDR3 covers 16 residues. CDR3 coding DNA: TGTGCCAGCAGCCGTATAAACAGGGGCCCAGCAGATACGCAGTATTTT. This translates into CASSRINRGPADTQYF.

The chain recombines TRBV19 with TRBJ2-7; 9 positions match TRBD1. V was pared by 3 bases and J by 9 bases, with 6 bases of the junction left unmatched. The CDR3 consists of 13 residues. Germline V CDR1 and CDR2: LNHDA, SQIVND (reference sequence). The CDR3 reads CASSIEQGALQYV. As DNA, the CDR3 is TGTGCCAGTAGTATCGAACAGGGGGCTTTGCAGTACGTC.

In DNA, the CDR3 is TGTGCCAGCAGAGCAACGACAGGGAGTACCGGGGAGCTGTTTTTT. Translating it yields CASRATTGSTGELFF. The genes are TRBV6-5 and TRBJ2-2; 7 bases fit TRBD1. CDR1 is MNHEY, CDR2 SVGAGI, per germline. The CDR3 runs to 15 residues. V lost 6 bases and J lost 5; bases outside the gene matches: 9.

The chain links TRBV9 to TRBJ2-3; D remains unclear. CDR1 and CDR2 from the germline V gene are SGDLS and YYNGEE. The CDR3 is 15 residues long. Trimming removed 0 bases from V and 0 bases from J, with 8 bases in between. Here the CDR3 reads CASSVGVQSTDTQYF. The CDR3 DNA reads TGTGCCAGCAGCGTAGGGGTACAGAGCACAGATACGCAGTATTTT.

The sample holds one count of this clonotype. The V call is TRBV2, the J call TRBJ1-5, with 8 bases that match TRBD1. The CDR3 totals 14 residues. V lost 5 bases, J lost 3 bases, and 3 bases stayed unmatched. The germline gives CDR1 SNHLY, CDR2 FYNNEI. CDR3 residues: CASSRQGTNQPQHF. CDR3 nucleotide sequence: TGTGCCAGCAGTAGACAGGGGACCAATCAGCCCCAGCATTTT.

Only one count was recorded for this clonotype. The gene calls are TRBV7-9 and TRBJ1-1, with D hard to call. CDR3 size: 13 residues. Germline CDR1 and CDR2: SEHNR and FQNEAQ (reference sequence). The V gene lost 5 bases and the J gene lost 10 bases, with 17 bases spanning the gap. CDR3 region: CASSPNVTRVAFF. CDR3 DNA sequence: TGTGCCAGCAGCCCAAATGTCACCCGAGTAGCTTTCTTT.

This chain links TRBV20-1 with TRBJ1-3; possibly TRBD1 for D (6 bases). CDR3 length: 16 amino acids. Germline assignment: CDR1 DFQATT and CDR2 SNEGSKA (reference sequence). V was shortened by 1 base and J by 0 bases, with 13 bases between the two germline ends. CDR3 residues: CSARGGQLASGNTIYF. CDR3 in DNA: TGCAGTGCTAGAGGCGGACAGCTCGCCTCTGGAAACACCATATATTTT.

The V call is TRBV20-1, the J call TRBJ1-5; the D gene is possibly TRBD1 (6 bases). Germline CDR1 reads DFQATT; CDR2 reads SNEGSKA (reference sequence). There are 13 residues in the CDR3. Trimming left V 2 bases short and J 2 bases short, with 7 bases between. The CDR3 DNA reads as TGCAGTGCTAGAAAGGGGGGCAATCAGCCCCAGCATTTT. It is translated as CSARKGGNQPQHF.

V is TRBV12-3 or TRBV12-4 and J is TRBJ1-5; no firm D call. The CDR3 has 16 amino acids. With 2 bases removed from V and 2 bases from J, the gap between germline ends came to 13 bases. Written as DNA, the CDR3 is TGTGCCAGCAGTTTAAAGCGTGCCCGAGGCAATCAGCCCCAGCATTTT. It yields the protein CASSLKRARGNQPQHF.

This clonotype occurred once. The chain is built from TRBV4-2 and TRBJ2-2; unclear D gene. This CDR3 is 15 amino acids long. Germline CDR1 LGHNA, CDR2 YNFKEQ. The V end was cut by 1 base, the J end by 2 bases, with 8 bases between. CDR3 in amino acids: CASSQAGANTGELFF. CDR3 sequence (DNA): TGTGCCAGCAGCCAAGCAGGCGCCAACACCGGGGAGCTGTTTTTT.

This clonotype has only one observation. This chain uses TRBV9 with TRBJ2-2; D perhaps matches TRBD2 (5 bases). Germline values: CDR1 SGDLS, CDR2 YYNGEE. Trimming shortened V by 4 bases and J by 7 bases, and 14 bases separated the two germline ends. The CDR3 consists of 14 residues. The CDR3 nucleotides read TGTGCCAGCAGCCCCCGGAACGGGGTCGGGGAGCTGTTTTTT. It is translated as CASSPRNGVGELFF. Together with reference TRBV9 and TRBJ2-2, the CDR3 gives the full variable domain: DSGVTQTPKHLITATGQRVTLRCSPRSGDLSVYWYQQSLDQGLQFLIQYYNGEERAKGNILERFSAQQFPDLHSELNLSSLELGDSALYFCASSPRNGVGELFFGEGSRLTVL.

This chain links TRBV10-3 with TRBJ1-2; tentatively, D is TRBD1 (5 bases). The length of the CDR3 is 15 residues. The ends were cut back, 6 bases at V and 0 bases at J, with 14 bases in the middle. The germline gives CDR1 ENHRY, CDR2 SYGVKD. The CDR3 nucleotides are TGTGCCATCAGCCCCACCGGGACCGCTAACTATGGCTACACCTTC. Translating gives CAISPTGTANYGYTF.

This rearrangement joins TRBV7-3 to TRBJ1-1; D ambiguous. Germline V gene data show CDR1 as SGHTA and CDR2 as FQGTGA. V was trimmed by 1 base and J by 5 bases, leaving 11 bases between them. The CDR3 runs to 14 residues. The CDR3 DNA is TGTGCCAGCAGCTTAAAGCGGGGAAGGACTGAAGCTTTCTTT. Residues: CASSLKRGRTEAFF.

This sequence joins TRBV2 and TRBJ1-5; D gene uncertain. Germline V gives CDR1 SNHLY, CDR2 FYNNEI. Trimming left V 2 bases short and J 5 bases short, with 10 bases between. CDR3 length: 14 residues. The CDR3 DNA reads as TGTGCCAGCAGTGAATTTGGGGTTGATCAGCCCCAGCATTTT. Its protein is CASSEFGVDQPQHF.

The chain is built from TRBV7-9 and TRBJ2-7; D gene ambiguous. Germline V gene data show CDR1 as SEHNR and CDR2 as FQNEAQ (reference sequence). The CDR3 runs 16 residues. The V gene lost 1 base and the J gene lost 3 bases, with 16 bases spanning the gap. The CDR3: CASSLVERFTNYEQYV. In nucleotides, the CDR3 is TGTGCCAGCAGCTTAGTGGAACGCTTTACCAACTACGAGCAGTACGTC.

The chain carries TRBV19 and TRBJ1-3; no clear D. Germline V CDR1 and CDR2: LNHDA, SQIVND (reference sequence). The CDR3 spans 15 residues. Between the trimmed V and J ends, which lost 0 bases and 0 bases, there was a span of 6 bases. The CDR3 region is CASSIEAASGNTIYF. The DNA of the CDR3 is TGTGCCAGTAGTATAGAAGCCGCCTCTGGAAACACCATATATTTT.

The chain has TRBV20-1 and TRBJ1-2; D not resolved. CDR1 DFQATT and CDR2 SNEGSKA come from the germline V gene (reference sequence). The CDR3 loop spans 11 amino acids. Trimming left V 1 base short and J 5 bases short, with 5 bases between. CDR3: CSARGGYGYTF. CDR3 DNA sequence: TGCAGTGCTAGAGGAGGGTATGGCTACACCTTC.